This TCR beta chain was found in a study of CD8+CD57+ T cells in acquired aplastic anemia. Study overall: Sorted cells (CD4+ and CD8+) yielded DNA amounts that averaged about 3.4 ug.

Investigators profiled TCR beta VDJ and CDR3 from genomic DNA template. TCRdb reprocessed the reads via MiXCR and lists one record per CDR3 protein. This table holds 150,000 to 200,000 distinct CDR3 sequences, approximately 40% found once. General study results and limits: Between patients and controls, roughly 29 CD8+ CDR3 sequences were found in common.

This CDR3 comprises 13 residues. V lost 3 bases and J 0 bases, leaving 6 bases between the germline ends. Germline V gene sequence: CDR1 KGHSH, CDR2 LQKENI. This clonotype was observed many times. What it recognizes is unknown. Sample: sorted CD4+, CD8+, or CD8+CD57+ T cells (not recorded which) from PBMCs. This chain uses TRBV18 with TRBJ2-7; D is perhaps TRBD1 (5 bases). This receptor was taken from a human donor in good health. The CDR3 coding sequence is TGTGCCAGCTCACCGACAGCCTCCTACGAGCAGTACTTC. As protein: CASSPTASYEQYF.